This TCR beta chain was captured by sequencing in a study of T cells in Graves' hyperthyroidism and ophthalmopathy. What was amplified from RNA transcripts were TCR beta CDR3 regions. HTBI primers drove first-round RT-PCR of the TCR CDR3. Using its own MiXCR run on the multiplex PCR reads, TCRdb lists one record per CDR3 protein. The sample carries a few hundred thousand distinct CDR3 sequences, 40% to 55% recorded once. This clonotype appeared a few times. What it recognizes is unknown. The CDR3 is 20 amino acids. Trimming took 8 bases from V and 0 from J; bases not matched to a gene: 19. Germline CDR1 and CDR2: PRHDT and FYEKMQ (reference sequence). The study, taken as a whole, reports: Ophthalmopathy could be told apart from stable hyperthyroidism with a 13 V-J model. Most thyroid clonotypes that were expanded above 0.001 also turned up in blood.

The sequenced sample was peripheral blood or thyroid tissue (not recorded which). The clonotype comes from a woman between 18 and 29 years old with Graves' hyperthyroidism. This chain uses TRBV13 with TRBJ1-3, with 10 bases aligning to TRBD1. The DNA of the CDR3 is TGTGCCAGCTCACGACTCGGGGGGACAGGGGCACCAAGCTCTGGAAACACCATATATTTT. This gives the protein CASSRLGGTGAPSSGNTIYF.